The rows below give T cell receptor beta chains drawn from one sample of a study of early T cells in non-severe SARS-CoV-2 infection. MiXCR was run by TCRdb on the 5' RACE reads, yielding one entry per CDR3 protein. This sample has about 25,000 distinct CDR3 sequences; around 5% occur once, and the top ten carry 6.6%. The source material was whole blood. These receptors originate from an adult who was a healthcare worker with PCR-confirmed SARS-CoV-2 infection or an uninfected control (not recorded which). The CDR3 runs from the conserved cysteine through the conserved F or W. Each record gives: V gene, clone size, D gene, J gene, CDR3 length, CDR3 DNA, CDR3 protein. The D gene is left open where the match is weak. The size entry is marked missing in some rows and otherwise reads once, few, many or a size class.

>TRBV5-1|few|.|TRBJ1-2|15
TGCGCCAGCAGCTTGGAACCACTTGTGTCCGGTGGCTACACCTTC
CASSLEPLVSGGYTF
>TRBV19|many|.|TRBJ1-2|13
TGTGCCAGTAGTATGGGCAGGAACTATGGCTACACCTTC
CASSMGRNYGYTF
>TRBV24-1|many|TRBD1|TRBJ2-1|14
TGTGCCACCAGTGAAACGGACAGGAGAAATGAGCAGTTCTTC
CATSETDRRNEQFF
>TRBV6-2/TRBV6-3|.|.|TRBJ2-2|14
TGTGCCAGCAGTCCGACCGGGGGGCCCGGGGAGCTGTTTTTT
CASSPTGGPGELFF
>TRBV6-6|many|.|TRBJ1-1|13
TGTGCCAGCAGTTACTCAACGAACACTGAAGCTTTCTTT
CASSYSTNTEAFF
>TRBV20-1|few|.|TRBJ1-1|14
TGCAGTGCGGGCCGAGAGGCCTTGAACACTGAAGCTTTCTTT
CSAGREALNTEAFF
>TRBV2|few|.|TRBJ1-6|13
TGTGCCAGCAGTGTCAGCTATAATTCACCCCTCCACTTT
CASSVSYNSPLHF
>TRBV5-1|many|TRBD1|TRBJ1-1|15
TGCGCCAGCAGCTGGACCACGGACAGGGAAACTGAAGCTTTCTTT
CASSWTTDRETEAFF
>TRBV29-1|many|.|TRBJ1-5|13
TGCAGCGTTGCGGGGAATAGCAATCAGCCCCAGCATTTT
CSVAGNSNQPQHF
>TRBV7-9|many|.|TRBJ2-3|16
TGTGCCAGCAGCCAGCTTGTCCCGGGTCGTGCCGATACGCAGTATTTT
CASSQLVPGRADTQYF
>TRBV9|many|TRBD2|TRBJ2-1|14
TGTGCCAGCAGCTCACCCGGGGGGTGGGATGAGCAGTTCTTC
CASSSPGGWDEQFF
>TRBV7-3|many|.|TRBJ1-1|15
TGTGCCAGCAGCTTAACGGCCGGACCGAACACTGAAGCTTTCTTT
CASSLTAGPNTEAFF
>TRBV5-1|many|.|TRBJ1-1|15
TGCGCCAGCAGCTTGGCCAGGCAGTTGAACACTGAAGCTTTCTTT
CASSLARQLNTEAFF
>TRBV5-1|.|.|TRBJ2-1|13
TGCGCCAGCAGCCCGACGGGGTACAATGAGCAGTTCTTC
CASSPTGYNEQFF
>TRBV6-6|many|.|TRBJ1-2|9
TGTGCCAGCAACCATGGCTACACCTTC
CASNHGYTF
>TRBV7-9|many|.|TRBJ1-1|15
TGTGCCAGCACCCCCAGGCGAGGGGACGGTGAGGAAGCTTTCTTT
CASTPRRGDGEEAFF
>TRBV7-8|many|.|TRBJ1-1|16
TGTGCCAGCAGCCTGCGGGACTCGAGACCGAACACTGAAGCTTTCTTT
CASSLRDSRPNTEAFF
>TRBV10-2|few|TRBD2|TRBJ2-5|14
TGCGCCAGCAGTGTCGGCGGGAGTGGAGAGACCCAGTACTTC
CASSVGGSGETQYF
>TRBV20-1|many|.|TRBJ2-1|14
TGCAGTGCTAAGGGCGCTAGCTCCTACAATGAGCAGTTCTTC
CSAKGASSYNEQFF
>TRBV5-1|many|TRBD1|TRBJ1-1|15
TGCGCCAGCAGCTGGACAGGGGCCCTGAACACTGAAGCTTTCTTT
CASSWTGALNTEAFF
>TRBV5-5|many|.|TRBJ1-2|13
TGTGCCAGCAGCTTGGAAGGGGACTATGGCTACACCTTC
CASSLEGDYGYTF
>TRBV11-2|many|TRBD2|TRBJ2-5|16
TGTGCCAGCAGTTCTATCGGCGGGAGGGCCGCAGAGACCCAGTACTTC
CASSSIGGRAAETQYF
>TRBV7-9|few|.|TRBJ2-3|15
TGTGCCAGCAGCTCGCGGGAAGCCACCACAGATACGCAGTATTTT
CASSSREATTDTQYF
>TRBV6-2/TRBV6-3|many|.|TRBJ1-2|11
TGTGCCAGCAGTTACGGCTATGGCTACACCTTC
CASSYGYGYTF
>TRBV4-1|few|.|TRBJ2-1|14
TGCGCCAGCAGCCAAGATATGATTTACAATGAGCAGTTCTTC
CASSQDMIYNEQFF
>TRBV5-1|few|TRBD1|TRBJ2-2|17
TGCGCCAGCAGTTCGACAGGGTCTCGAGATGGCACCGGGGAGCTGTTTTTT
CASSSTGSRDGTGELFF
>TRBV5-4|few|.|TRBJ2-6|15
TGTGCCAGCAGCTTGGTGGGATCCGGGGCCAACGTCCTGACTTTC
CASSLVGSGANVLTF
>TRBV29-1|.|.|TRBJ2-1|13
TGCAGCTGTTGGGCAACTAGTTACAATGAGCAGTTCTTC
CSCWATSYNEQFF